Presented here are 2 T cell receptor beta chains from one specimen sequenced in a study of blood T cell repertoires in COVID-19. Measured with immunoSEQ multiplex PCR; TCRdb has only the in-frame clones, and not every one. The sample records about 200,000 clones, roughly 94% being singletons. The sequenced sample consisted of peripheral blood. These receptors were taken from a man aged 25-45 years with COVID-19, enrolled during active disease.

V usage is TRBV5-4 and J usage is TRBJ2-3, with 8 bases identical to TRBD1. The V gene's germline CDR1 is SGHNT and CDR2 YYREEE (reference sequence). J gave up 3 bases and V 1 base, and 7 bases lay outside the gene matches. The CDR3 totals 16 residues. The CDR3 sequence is CASSLKTGVFTDTQYF. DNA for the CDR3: TGTGCCAGCAGCTTGAAGACAGGGGTATTTACAGATACGCAGTATTTT. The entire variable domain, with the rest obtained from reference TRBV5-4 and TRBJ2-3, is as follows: ETGVTQSPTHLIKTRGQQVTLRCSSQSGHNTVSWYQQALGQGPQFIFQYYREEENGRGNFPPRFSGLQFPNYSSELNVNALELDDSALYLCASSLKTGVFTDTQYFGPGTRLTVL.

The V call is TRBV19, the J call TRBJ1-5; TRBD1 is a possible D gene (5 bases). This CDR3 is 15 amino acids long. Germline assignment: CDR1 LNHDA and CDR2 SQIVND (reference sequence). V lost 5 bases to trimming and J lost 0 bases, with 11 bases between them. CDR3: CASSGRGDSNQPQHF. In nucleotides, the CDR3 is TGTGCCAGTAGTGGGCGGGGGGATAGCAATCAGCCCCAGCATTTT.